Included here is one T cell receptor beta chain sequence, with context. Clones were read by immunoSEQ multiplex PCR, and TCRdb kept only the in-frame ones, dropping some. The table shows under 85,000 clones, with around 90% occurring only once. This sample is drawn from a study of OX40 agonist ivuxolimab in advanced cancers. The V gene's germline CDR1 is SGHAT and CDR2 FQNNGV. V dropped 6 bases and J dropped 2; count of bases not matched to a gene: 8. The CDR3 covers 16 residues. The rearrangement joins TRBV11-2 to TRBJ2-5, with 11 positions matching TRBD1. The sequenced sample was CD4+ or CD8+ T cells sorted from blood, obtained in a trial of the OX40 agonist ivuxolimab. This clonotype was obtained from an adult with an advanced solid tumor such as melanoma, head and neck, liver or kidney cancer. The CDR3 spells CASSLRDRGFQETQYF. The CDR3 DNA is TGTGCCAGCAGTCTCCGGGACAGGGGGTTTCAAGAGACCCAGTACTTC. Looking up the rest from reference TRBV11-2 and TRBJ2-5 gives the full variable domain: EAGVAQSPRYKIIEKRQSVAFWCNPISGHATLYWYQQILGQGPKLLIQFQNNGVVDDSQLPKDRFSAERLKGVDSTLKIQPAKLEDSAVYLCASSLRDRGFQETQYFGPGTRLLVL.